These T cell receptor beta chains were read from a single sample in a study of T cell responses to AZD1222 COVID-19 vaccine. Profiled with immunoSEQ multiplex PCR; TCRdb holds only in-frame clones, not every one. This table has about 97,000 clones, roughly 90% appearing once. Here the sequenced sample was peripheral blood, taken on day 0 of AZD1222 vaccination. Every receptor here comes from an adult in good health. CDR3s leave out the opening cysteine and the closing phenylalanine or tryptophan. Not every row has a clone size; where given, it reads once, few, many or a size class.

J gene,V gene,clone size,CDR3 protein
TRBJ1-2,TRBV5-6,-,ASSLDRKRYT
TRBJ1-2,TRBV5-6,-,ASSIDRGIYGYT
TRBJ1-1,TRBV11-3,-,ASRRTGSNTEAF
TRBJ2-2,TRBV18,-,ASSPGLDDTTGELF
TRBJ1-5,TRBV19,-,ASRGGDQPQH
TRBJ1-2,TRBV18,-,ASSEGAEGYT
TRBJ1-6,TRBV5-4,-,ASSLARGNAPLH
TRBJ1-3,TRBV12-5,-,ASGLTDTIY
TRBJ1-5,TRBV20-1,-,SAREQGIDQPQH
TRBJ2-2,TRBV7-8,-,ASSPRGGALVGELF
TRBJ1-3,TRBV30,-,AWSVGGTGNTIY
TRBJ1-2,TRBV12-3/TRBV12-4,-,ASSSRVEDGYT
TRBJ2-7,TRBV2,few,ASSADHRTPYEQY
TRBJ2-7,TRBV5-4,-,ASSPSTGSSEQY
TRBJ2-7,TRBV24-1,-,ATSDTGQGKYEQY
TRBJ1-1,TRBV18,-,ASSPLSQGYTEAF
TRBJ2-3,TRBV18,-,ASSPAGGPSTDTQY
TRBJ1-2,TRBV11-1,-,ASSRQEVYGYT
TRBJ1-2,TRBV28,once,ASRRQGALYYGYT
TRBJ1-3,TRBV30,once,AWSTGQLSGNTIY
TRBJ1-1,TRBV27,once,ASSLLSRGSWSTEAF
TRBJ2-7,TRBV3-1/TRBV3-2,-,ASSQDGAGVGEQY
TRBJ2-7,TRBV18,-,ASSPDRDHYEQY
TRBJ1-2,TRBV27,-,ASSSSGPDYGYT
TRBJ1-2,TRBV7-9,-,ASSSGRPYGYT
TRBJ2-5,TRBV7-7,-,ASSLDSGAQY
TRBJ2-7,TRBV3-1/TRBV3-2,-,ASSFRDRGSYEQY
TRBJ2-7,TRBV11-2,once,ASSLDRGIYEQY
TRBJ1-4,TRBV3-1/TRBV3-2,-,ASSQDGRRNEKLF
TRBJ1-1,TRBV19,once,ASSIGQANTEAF
TRBJ1-6,TRBV21-1,-,ASSSRTKSNSPLH
TRBJ1-1,TRBV2,-,ASTSGRGGRNTEAF
TRBJ1-2,TRBV5-6,-,ASSLGGTPMPRGYT
TRBJ1-1,TRBV20-1,-,SARTGTEAF
TRBJ1-1,TRBV2,once,ASSDGTGPNTEAF
TRBJ1-6,TRBV18,-,ASSPPGSSGNSPLH
TRBJ2-3,TRBV19,-,ASSIDRSTDTQY
TRBJ1-2,TRBV6-5,-,ASRGTVNYGYT
TRBJ1-2,TRBV6-1,-,ASSEIARNYGYT
TRBJ1-1,TRBV7-9,-,ASSRERDTEAF
TRBJ2-5,TRBV10-2,-,ASGVAEYQETQY
TRBJ1-4,TRBV9,-,ASSTPGQINEKLF
TRBJ1-5,TRBV2,once,ASSYDRNNQPQH
TRBJ2-5,TRBV6-5,-,ASKQGQETQY
TRBJ1-3,TRBV28,-,ASRPVPGNTIY
TRBJ1-1,TRBV27,-,ASSLGQGEAF
TRBJ2-3,TRBV7-6,-,ASSPPSAGYTDTQY
TRBJ2-1,TRBV11-3,-,ASSPPGGGLINNEQF
TRBJ2-7,TRBV11-3,-,ASTQTGGRTYYEQY
TRBJ1-1,TRBV12-3/TRBV12-4,-,ASSLKGTAAF
TRBJ2-7,TRBV4-2,-,ASSPWGDSYEQY
TRBJ1-1,TRBV6-5,-,ASSYGRNRGNTEAF
TRBJ1-2,TRBV6-5,-,ASSYSPRVFYGYT
TRBJ2-3,TRBV4-1,-,ASSQTGGPTDTQY
TRBJ1-1,TRBV5-5,once,ASSLDGQGRSEAF
TRBJ1-2,TRBV11-1,-,ASSLDSYYGYT
TRBJ1-4,TRBV7-6,once,ASSASTEPNEKLF
TRBJ2-7,TRBV6-1,-,ASSDPYEQY
TRBJ2-5,TRBV7-8,-,ASSSGLAGARETQY